This T cell receptor beta chain was retrieved from a study of human T cells and chemical hapten exposure. This CDR3 has 16 amino acids. Per the germline V gene, CDR1 is ENHRY and CDR2 is SYGVKD. The V segment lost 3 bases and the J segment 1 base; nucleotides outside the gene matches: 7. TCRdb re-called the RACE reads through MiXCR, storing one row per CDR3 protein. This sample has 350,000 to 400,000 distinct CDR3 sequences, with just under 6.5% found just once. Time point defined: patch test 2, 6 weeks after DPC sensitization. The treatment: therapeutic diphenylcyclopropenone sensitization with weekly scalp DPC. Alopecia patients deemed DPC-suitable, aged 18 to 70, excluding pregnancy. This clonotype was seen ten or more times.

The chain has TRBV10-3 and TRBJ1-1; 8 nucleotides agree with TRBD1. The source was whole blood, collected in connection with sensitization to the hapten diphenylcyclopropenone (DPC). This sequence was found in a woman younger than 30 with alopecia areata. Some clones in this sample may be carry-over from other donors' samples. This chain's CDR3 is CAISDRLGQGNTEAFF. The CDR3 DNA reads as TGTGCCATCAGTGATAGGCTTGGACAGGGGAACACTGAAGCTTTCTTT.